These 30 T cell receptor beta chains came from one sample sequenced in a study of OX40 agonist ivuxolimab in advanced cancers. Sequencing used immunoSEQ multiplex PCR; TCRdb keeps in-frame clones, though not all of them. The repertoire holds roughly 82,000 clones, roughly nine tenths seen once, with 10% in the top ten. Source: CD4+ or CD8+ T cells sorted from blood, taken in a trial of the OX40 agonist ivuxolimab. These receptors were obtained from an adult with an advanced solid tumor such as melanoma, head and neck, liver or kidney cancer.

The CDR3 coding sequence is TGTGCCAGCAGCTTAGAGCGGGGGGTCAACGAGCAGTACTTC. It yields the protein CASSLERGVNEQYF. The rearrangement joins TRBV7-2 to TRBJ2-7, with 9 nucleotides matching TRBD2. V dropped 1 base and J dropped 5; count of bases not matched to a gene: 3. CDR3 length: 14 amino acids. Germline CDR1 SGHTA, CDR2 FQGNSA.

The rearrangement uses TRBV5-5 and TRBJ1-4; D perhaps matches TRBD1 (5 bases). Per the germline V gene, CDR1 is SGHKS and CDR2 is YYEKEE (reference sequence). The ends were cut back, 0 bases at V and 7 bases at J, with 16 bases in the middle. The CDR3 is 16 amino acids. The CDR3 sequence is CASSLALGRTLEKLFF. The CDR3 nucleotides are TGTGCCAGCAGCTTGGCCTTGGGCAGGACACTTGAAAAACTGTTTTTT.

The CDR3 protein is CASRAPAGGYNEQFF. CDR3 nucleotides: TGTGCCAGCAGGGCCCCAGCGGGGGGGTACAATGAGCAGTTCTTC. V gene TRBV7-2 combines with J gene TRBJ2-1; 10 bases align to TRBD2. V dropped 6 bases and J dropped 4; count of bases not matched to a gene: 6. The CDR3 is 15 amino acids. Germline V lookup: CDR1 SGHTA, CDR2 FQGNSA.

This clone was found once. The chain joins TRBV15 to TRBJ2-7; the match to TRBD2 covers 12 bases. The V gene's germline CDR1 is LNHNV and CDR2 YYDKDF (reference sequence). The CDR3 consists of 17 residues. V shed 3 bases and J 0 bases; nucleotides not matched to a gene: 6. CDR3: CATSSPSGRESSYEQYF. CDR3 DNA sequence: TGTGCCACCAGCAGTCCTAGCGGGAGGGAAAGCTCCTACGAGCAGTACTTC.

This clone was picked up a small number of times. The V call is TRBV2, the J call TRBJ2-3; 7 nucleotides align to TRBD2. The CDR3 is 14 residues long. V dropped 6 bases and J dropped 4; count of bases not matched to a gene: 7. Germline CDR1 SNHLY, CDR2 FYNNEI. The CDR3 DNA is TGTGCCAGCAGCGGACTAGGATGGGCAGATACGCAGTATTTT. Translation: CASSGLGWADTQYF.

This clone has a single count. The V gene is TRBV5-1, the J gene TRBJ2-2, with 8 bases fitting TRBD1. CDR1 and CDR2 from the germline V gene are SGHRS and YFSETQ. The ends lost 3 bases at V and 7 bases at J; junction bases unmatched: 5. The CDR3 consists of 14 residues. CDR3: CASSSQGAVGELFF. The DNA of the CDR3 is TGCGCCAGCAGCTCCCAGGGGGCGGTCGGGGAGCTGTTTTTT.

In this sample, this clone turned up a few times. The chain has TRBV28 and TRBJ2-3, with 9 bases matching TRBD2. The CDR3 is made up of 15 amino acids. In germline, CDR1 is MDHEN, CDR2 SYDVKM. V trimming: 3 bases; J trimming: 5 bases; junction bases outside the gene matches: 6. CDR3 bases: TGTGCCAGCAGTTTTCGCGGGAGGGCCATAGATACGCAGTATTTT. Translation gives CASSFRGRAIDTQYF.

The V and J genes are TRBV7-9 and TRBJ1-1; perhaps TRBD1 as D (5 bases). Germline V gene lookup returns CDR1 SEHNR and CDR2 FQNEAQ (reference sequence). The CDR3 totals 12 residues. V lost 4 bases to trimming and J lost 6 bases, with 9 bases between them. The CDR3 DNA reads TGTGCCAGCAGCTGGCGGGGCCCTGAAGCTTTCTTT. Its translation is CASSWRGPEAFF.

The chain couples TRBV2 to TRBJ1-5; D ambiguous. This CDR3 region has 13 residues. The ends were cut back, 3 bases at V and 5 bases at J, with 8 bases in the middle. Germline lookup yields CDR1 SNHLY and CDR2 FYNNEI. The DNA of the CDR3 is TGTGCCAGCAGTGAGGAGACTGATCAGCCCCAGCATTTT. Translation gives CASSEETDQPQHF.

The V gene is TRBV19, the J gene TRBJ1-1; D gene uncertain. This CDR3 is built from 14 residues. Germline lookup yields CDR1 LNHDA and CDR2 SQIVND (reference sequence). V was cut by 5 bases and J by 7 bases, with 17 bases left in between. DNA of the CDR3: TGTGCCAGTAGTCCACGACCAGGACCCCGTGAAGCTTTCTTT. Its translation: CASSPRPGPREAFF. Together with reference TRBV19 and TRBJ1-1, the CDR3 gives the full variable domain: DGGITQSPKYLFRKEGQNVTLSCEQNLNHDAMYWYRQDPGQGLRLIYYSQIVNDFQKGDIAEGYSVSREKKESFPLTVTSAQKNPTAFYLCASSPRPGPREAFFGQGTRLTVV.

This chain's CDR3 is CASSLMFGGAGEQYF. The CDR3 DNA is TGTGCCAGCAGCTTAATGTTCGGGGGGGCCGGCGAGCAGTACTTC. The genes are TRBV7-2 and TRBJ2-7; 8 nucleotides align to TRBD2. This CDR3 spans 15 amino acids. Trimming at V came to 2 bases and at J to 6 bases, leaving 9 bases not matched to a gene. The germline CDR1 and CDR2 sequences are SGHTA and FQGNSA.

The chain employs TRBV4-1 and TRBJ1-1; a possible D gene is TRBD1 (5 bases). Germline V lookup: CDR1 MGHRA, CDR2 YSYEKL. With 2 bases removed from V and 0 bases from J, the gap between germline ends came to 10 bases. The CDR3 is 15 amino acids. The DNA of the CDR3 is TGCGCCAGCAGCCAAATGACAGCGATGAACACTGAAGCTTTCTTT. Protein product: CASSQMTAMNTEAFF.

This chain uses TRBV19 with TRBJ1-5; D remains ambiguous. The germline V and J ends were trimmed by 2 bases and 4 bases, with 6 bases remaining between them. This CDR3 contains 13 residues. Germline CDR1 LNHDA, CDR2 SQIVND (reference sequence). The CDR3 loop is CASSINGNQPQHF. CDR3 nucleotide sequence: TGTGCCAGTAGTATAAACGGGAATCAGCCCCAGCATTTT.

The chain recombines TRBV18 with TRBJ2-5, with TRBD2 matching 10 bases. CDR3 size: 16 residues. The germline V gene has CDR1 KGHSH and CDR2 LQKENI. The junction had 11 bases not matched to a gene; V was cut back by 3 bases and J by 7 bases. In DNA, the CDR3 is TGTGCCAGCTCACCTCCGCTAGCGGGAGTCTTGGGGACCCAGTACTTC. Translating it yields CASSPPLAGVLGTQYF.

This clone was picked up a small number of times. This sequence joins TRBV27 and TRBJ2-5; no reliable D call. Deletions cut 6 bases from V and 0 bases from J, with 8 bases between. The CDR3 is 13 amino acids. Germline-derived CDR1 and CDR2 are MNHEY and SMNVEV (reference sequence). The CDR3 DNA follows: TGTGCCAGCAGAACAGTGTACCAAGAGACCCAGTACTTC. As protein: CASRTVYQETQYF.

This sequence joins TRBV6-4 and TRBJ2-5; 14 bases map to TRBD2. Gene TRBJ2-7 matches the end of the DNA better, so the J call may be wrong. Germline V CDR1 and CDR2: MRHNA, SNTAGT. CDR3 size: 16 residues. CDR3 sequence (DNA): TGTGCCAGCAGCCCGGGACTAGCGGGGGAGTCCTACGAGCAGTACTTC. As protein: CASSPGLAGESYEQYF.

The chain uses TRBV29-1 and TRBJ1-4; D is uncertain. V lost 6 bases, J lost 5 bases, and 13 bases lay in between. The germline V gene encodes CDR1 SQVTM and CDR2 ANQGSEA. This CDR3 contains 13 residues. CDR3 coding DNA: TGCAGCGTCCATCACGGTCCAAATGAAAAACTGTTTTTT. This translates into CSVHHGPNEKLFF.

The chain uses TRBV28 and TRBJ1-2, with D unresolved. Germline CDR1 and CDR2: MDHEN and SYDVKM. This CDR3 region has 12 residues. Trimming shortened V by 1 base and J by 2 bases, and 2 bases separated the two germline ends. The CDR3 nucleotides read TGTGCCAGCAGTTTATTGAACTATGGCTACACCTTC. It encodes CASSLLNYGYTF.

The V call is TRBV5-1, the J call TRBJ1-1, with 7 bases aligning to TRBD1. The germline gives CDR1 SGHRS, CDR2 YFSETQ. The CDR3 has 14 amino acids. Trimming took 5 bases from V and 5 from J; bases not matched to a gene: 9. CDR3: CASRRTGERTEAFF. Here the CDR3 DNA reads TGCGCCAGCAGGAGAACAGGGGAAAGGACTGAAGCTTTCTTT.

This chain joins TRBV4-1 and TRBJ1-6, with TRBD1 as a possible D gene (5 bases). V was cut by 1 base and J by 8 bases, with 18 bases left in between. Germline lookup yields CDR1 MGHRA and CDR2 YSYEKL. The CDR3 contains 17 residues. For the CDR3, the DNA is TGCGCCAGCAGCCAAGTGTTAGGAGGGGCGCGGGATTCACCCCTCCACTTT. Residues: CASSQVLGGARDSPLHF.

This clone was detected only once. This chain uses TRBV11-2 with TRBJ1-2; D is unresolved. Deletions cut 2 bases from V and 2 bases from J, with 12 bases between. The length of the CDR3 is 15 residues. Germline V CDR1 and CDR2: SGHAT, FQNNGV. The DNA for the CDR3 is TGTGCCAGCAGCTTACCCCTCCAGGCCAACTATGGCTACACCTTC. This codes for CASSLPLQANYGYTF.

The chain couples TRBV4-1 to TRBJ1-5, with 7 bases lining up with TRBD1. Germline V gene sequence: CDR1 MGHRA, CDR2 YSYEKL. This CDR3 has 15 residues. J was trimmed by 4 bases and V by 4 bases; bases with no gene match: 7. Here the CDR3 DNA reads TGCGCCAGCAGCCCCGGACAGGAGGGGAATCAGCCCCAGCATTTT. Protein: CASSPGQEGNQPQHF.

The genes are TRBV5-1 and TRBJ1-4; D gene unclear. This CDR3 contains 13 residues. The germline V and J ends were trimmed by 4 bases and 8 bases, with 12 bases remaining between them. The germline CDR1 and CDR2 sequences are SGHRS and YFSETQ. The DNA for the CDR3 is TGCGCCAGCAGCGAAGAAAGCGAAGAAAAACTGTTTTTT. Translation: CASSEESEEKLFF.

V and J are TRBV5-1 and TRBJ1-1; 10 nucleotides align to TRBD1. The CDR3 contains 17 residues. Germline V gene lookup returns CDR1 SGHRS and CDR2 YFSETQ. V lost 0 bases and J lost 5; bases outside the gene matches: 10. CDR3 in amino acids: CASSLGRTGQGITEAFF. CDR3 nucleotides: TGCGCCAGCAGCTTGGGTCGGACGGGACAGGGGATTACTGAAGCTTTCTTT.

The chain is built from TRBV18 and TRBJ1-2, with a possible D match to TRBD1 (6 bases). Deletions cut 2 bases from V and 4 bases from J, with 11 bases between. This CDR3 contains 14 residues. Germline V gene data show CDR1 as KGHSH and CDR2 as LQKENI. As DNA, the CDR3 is TGTGCCAGCTCACCAACAGGGACGGGCTATGGCTACACCTTC. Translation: CASSPTGTGYGYTF.

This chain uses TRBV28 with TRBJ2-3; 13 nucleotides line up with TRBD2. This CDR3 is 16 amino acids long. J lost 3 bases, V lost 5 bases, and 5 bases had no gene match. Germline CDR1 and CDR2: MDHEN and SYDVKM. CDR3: CASSDGLAGETDTQYF. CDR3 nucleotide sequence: TGTGCCAGCAGTGATGGACTAGCGGGGGAGACAGATACGCAGTATTTT.

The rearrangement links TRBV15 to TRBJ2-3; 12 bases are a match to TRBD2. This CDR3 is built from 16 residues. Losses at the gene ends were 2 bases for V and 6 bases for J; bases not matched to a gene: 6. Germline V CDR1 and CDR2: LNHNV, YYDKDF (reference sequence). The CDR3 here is CATSRLAGGPGDTQYF. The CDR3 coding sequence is TGTGCCACCAGCAGACTAGCGGGGGGGCCGGGGGATACGCAGTATTTT.

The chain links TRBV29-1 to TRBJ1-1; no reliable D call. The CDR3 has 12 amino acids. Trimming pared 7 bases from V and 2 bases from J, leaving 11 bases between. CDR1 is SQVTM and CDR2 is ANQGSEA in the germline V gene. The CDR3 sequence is CSGRMDNTEAFF. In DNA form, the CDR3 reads TGCAGCGGGAGGATGGACAACACTGAAGCTTTCTTT.

The CDR3 sequence: CASQDRANEKLFF. The CDR3 DNA reads TGTGCCTCACAAGACAGGGCTAATGAAAAACTGTTTTTT. The V gene is TRBV6-6, the J gene TRBJ1-4, with 7 bases fitting TRBD1. The CDR3 length is 13 residues. CDR1 is MNHNY, CDR2 SVGAGI, per germline (reference sequence). Germline trimming cut 11 bases from V and 3 bases from J; bases unmatched to any gene: 6.

This chain's CDR3 is CSVGDSSYEQYF. The CDR3 DNA is TGCAGCGTAGGGGACAGTTCCTACGAGCAGTACTTC. This chain connects TRBV29-1 to TRBJ2-7, with TRBD1 identical over 7 bases. The germline gives CDR1 SQVTM, CDR2 ANQGSEA. V lost 6 bases to trimming and J lost 1 base; unmatched junction nucleotides: 3. The length of the CDR3 is 12 residues.